This TCR beta chain was recorded in a study of blood T cell repertoires in COVID-19. At the level of the study: Both acute and convalescent COVID-19 samples were obtained from the United States, Italy and Spain. PBMCs, B-cell-depleted T cells, or T cells were the source of the cDNA or gDNA that made up the material.

Original methodology: The assay estimated nucleated cells by amplifying reference gene primers. Sequencing used immunoSEQ multiplex PCR; TCRdb keeps in-frame clones, though not all of them. V, J and clone size were drawn from that table, and D and trimming were deduced from the DNA. Of about 120,000 clones listed, roughly nine tenths were seen once; the top ten hold about 8%. This CDR3 is built from 16 residues. The V gene's germline CDR1 is MNHNY and CDR2 SVGAGI (reference sequence). The ends lost 5 bases at V and 4 bases at J; junction bases unmatched: 10. This clonotype was sampled from a man aged 70 or older who had recovered from COVID-19. The rearrangement links TRBV6-6 to TRBJ1-5; 8 bases fit TRBD1. Material: peripheral blood. In DNA form, the CDR3 reads TGTGCCAGCAGTCCCCTCCAGGGGGCCGCAAATCAGCCCCAGCATTTT. As protein: CASSPLQGAANQPQHF.